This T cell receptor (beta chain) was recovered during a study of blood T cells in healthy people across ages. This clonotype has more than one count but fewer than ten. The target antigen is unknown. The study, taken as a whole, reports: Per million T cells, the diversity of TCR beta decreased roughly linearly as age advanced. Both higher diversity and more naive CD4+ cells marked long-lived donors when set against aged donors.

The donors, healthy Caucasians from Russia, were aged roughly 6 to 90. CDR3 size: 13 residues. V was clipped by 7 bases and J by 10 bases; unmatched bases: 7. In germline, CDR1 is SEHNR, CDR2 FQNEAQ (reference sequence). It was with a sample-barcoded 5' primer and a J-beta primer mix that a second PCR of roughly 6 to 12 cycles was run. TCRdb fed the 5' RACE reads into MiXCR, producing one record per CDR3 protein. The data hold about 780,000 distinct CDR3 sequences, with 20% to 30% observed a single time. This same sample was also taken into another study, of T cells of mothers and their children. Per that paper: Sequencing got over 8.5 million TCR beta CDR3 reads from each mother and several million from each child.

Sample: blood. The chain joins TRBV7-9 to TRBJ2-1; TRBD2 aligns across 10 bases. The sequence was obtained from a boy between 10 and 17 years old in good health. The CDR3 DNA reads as TGTGCCAGCATACTAGCGGGGATGGGGGAGCAGTTCTTC. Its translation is CASILAGMGEQFF.